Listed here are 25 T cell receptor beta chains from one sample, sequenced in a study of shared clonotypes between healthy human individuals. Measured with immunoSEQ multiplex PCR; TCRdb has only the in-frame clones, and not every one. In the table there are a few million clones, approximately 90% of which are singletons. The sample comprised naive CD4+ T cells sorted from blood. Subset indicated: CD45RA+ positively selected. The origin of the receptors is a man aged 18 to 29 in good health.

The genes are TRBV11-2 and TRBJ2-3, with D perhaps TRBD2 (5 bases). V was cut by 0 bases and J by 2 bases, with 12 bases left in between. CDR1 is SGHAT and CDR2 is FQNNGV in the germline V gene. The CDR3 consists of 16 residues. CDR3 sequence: CASSLDSSGPTDTQYF. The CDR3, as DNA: TGTGCCAGCAGCTTAGATTCGAGCGGCCCCACAGATACGCAGTATTTT. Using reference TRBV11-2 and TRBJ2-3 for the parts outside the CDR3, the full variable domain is EAGVAQSPRYKIIEKRQSVAFWCNPISGHATLYWYQQILGQGPKLLIQFQNNGVVDDSQLPKDRFSAERLKGVDSTLKIQPAKLEDSAVYLCASSLDSSGPTDTQYFGPGTRLTVL.

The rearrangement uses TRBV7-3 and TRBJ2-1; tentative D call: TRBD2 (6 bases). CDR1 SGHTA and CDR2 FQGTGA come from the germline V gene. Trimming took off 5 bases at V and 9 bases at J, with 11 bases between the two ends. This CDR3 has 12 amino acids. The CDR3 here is CASSPGGAEQFF. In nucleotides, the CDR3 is TGTGCCAGCAGCCCCGGCGGGGCTGAGCAGTTCTTC.

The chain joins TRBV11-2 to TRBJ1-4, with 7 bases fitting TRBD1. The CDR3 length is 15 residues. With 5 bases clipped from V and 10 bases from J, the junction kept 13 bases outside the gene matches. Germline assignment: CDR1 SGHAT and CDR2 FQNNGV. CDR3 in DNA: TGTGCCAGCAGCCGACAGGGCGGGACGGTAGGAAAACTGTTTTTT. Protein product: CASSRQGGTVGKLFF.

CDR3 nucleotides: TGTGCCAGCAGCTTAGCGGGGACCGGCTACGAGCAGTACTTC. It codes for CASSLAGTGYEQYF. The gene calls are TRBV7-6 and TRBJ2-7; D tentatively reads TRBD1 or TRBD2 (5 bases each). This CDR3 region has 14 residues. Germline V gene sequence: CDR1 SGHVS, CDR2 FNYEAQ. The germline V and J ends were trimmed by 0 bases and 3 bases, with 9 bases remaining between them.

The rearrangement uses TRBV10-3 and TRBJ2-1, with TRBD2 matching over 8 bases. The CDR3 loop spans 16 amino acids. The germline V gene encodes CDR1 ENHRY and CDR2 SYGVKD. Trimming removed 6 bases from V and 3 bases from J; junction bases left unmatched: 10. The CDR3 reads CAIRPASSGNYNEQFF. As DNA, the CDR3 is TGTGCCATCAGGCCGGCGAGTAGCGGGAACTACAATGAGCAGTTCTTC.

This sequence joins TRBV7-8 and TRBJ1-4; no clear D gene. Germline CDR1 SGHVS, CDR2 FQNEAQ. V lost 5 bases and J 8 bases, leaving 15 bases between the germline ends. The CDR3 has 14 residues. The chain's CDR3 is CASSSGSNYEKLFF. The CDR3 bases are TGTGCCAGCAGCAGCGGATCCAACTACGAAAAACTGTTTTTT.

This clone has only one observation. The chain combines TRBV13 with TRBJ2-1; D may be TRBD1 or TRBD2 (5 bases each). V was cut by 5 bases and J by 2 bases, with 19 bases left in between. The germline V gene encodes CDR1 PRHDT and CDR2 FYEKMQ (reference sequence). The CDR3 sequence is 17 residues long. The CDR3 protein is CASSARVGGSPYNEQFF. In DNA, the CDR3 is TGTGCCAGCAGCGCCCGAGTTGGGGGATCTCCCTACAATGAGCAGTTCTTC. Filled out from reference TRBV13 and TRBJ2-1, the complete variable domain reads AAGVIQSPRHLIKEKRETATLKCYPIPRHDTVYWYQQGPGQDPQFLISFYEKMQSDKGSIPDRFSAQQFSDYHSELNMSSLELGDSALYFCASSARVGGSPYNEQFFGPGTRLTVL.

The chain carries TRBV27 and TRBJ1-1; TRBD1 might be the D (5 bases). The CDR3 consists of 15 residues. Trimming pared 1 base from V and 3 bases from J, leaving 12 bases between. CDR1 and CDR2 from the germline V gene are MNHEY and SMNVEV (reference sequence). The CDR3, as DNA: TGTGCCAGCAGTTTATTTGGGGGATGGGACACTGAAGCTTTCTTT. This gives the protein CASSLFGGWDTEAFF.

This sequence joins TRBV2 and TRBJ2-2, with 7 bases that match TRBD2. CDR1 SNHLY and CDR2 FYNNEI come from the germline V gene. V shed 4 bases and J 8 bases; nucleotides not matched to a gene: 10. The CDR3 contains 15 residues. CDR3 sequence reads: CASSGGEGLSGELFF. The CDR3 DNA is TGTGCCAGCAGTGGAGGGGAGGGCCTTTCGGGGGAGCTGTTTTTT.

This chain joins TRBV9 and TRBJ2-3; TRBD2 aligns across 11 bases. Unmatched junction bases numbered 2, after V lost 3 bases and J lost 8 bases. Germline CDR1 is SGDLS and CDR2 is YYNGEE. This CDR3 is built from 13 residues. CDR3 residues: CASSGGTSGTQYF. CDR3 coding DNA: TGTGCCAGCAGCGGGGGGACTAGCGGTACGCAGTATTTT.

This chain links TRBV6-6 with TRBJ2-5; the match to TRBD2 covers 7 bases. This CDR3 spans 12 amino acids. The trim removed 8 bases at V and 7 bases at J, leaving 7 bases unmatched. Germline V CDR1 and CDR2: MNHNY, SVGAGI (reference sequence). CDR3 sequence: CASGGEVGTQYF. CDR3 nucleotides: TGTGCCAGCGGGGGGGAGGTCGGGACCCAGTACTTC.

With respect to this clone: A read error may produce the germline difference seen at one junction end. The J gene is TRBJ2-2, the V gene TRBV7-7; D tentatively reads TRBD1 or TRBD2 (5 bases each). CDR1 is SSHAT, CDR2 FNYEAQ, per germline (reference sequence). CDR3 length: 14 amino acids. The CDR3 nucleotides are TGTGCTAGCAGCTTAGAGGGGATCACCGGGGAGCTGTTTTTT. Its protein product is CASSLEGITGELFF.

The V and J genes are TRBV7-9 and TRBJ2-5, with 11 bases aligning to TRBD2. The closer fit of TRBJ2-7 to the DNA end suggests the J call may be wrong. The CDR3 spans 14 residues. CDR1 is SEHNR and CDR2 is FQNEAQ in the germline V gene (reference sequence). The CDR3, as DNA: TGTGCCAGCAGCTTAACTAGCGGGAGCTACGAGCAGTACTTC. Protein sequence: CASSLTSGSYEQYF.

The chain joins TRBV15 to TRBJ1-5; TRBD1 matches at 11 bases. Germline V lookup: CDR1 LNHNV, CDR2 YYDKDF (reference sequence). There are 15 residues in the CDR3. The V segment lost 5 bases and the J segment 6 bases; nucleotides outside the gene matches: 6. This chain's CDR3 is CATSGGQGAPQPQHF. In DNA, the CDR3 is TGTGCCACCAGCGGAGGACAGGGGGCCCCTCAGCCCCAGCATTTT.

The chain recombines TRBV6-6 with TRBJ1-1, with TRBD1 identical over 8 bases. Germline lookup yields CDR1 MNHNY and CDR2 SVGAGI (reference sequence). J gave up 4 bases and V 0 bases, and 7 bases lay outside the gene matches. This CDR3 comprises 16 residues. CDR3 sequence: CASSYSIGQGGTEAFF. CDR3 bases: TGTGCCAGCAGTTACTCGATAGGACAGGGAGGCACTGAAGCTTTCTTT.

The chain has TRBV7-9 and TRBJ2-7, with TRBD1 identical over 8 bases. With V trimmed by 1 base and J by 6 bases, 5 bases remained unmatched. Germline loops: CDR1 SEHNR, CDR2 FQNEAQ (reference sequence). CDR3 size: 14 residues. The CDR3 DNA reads TGTGCCAGCAGCTTAGTCCAGGGGGCTATCGAGCAGTACTTC. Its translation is CASSLVQGAIEQYF.

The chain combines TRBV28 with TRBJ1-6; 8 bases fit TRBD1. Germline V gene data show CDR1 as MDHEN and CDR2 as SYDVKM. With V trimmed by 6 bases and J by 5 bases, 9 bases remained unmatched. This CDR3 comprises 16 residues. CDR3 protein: CASSLRKDRDNSPLHF. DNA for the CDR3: TGTGCCAGCAGCCTCCGGAAGGACAGGGATAATTCACCCCTCCACTTT.

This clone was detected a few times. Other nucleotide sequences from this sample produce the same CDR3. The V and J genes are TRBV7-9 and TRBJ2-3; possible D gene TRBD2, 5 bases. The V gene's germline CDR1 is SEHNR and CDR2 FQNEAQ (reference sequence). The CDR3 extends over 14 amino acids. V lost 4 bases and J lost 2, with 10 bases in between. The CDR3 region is CASSSLGDTDTQYF. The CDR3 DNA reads TGTGCCAGCAGCTCCCTCGGGGACACAGATACGCAGTATTTT.

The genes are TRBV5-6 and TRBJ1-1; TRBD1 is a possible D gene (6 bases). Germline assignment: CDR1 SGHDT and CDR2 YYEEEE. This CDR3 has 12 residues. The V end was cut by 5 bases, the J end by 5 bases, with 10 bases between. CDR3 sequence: CASRGGRTEAFF. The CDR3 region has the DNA TGTGCCAGCAGGGGGGGCCGGACTGAAGCTTTCTTT.

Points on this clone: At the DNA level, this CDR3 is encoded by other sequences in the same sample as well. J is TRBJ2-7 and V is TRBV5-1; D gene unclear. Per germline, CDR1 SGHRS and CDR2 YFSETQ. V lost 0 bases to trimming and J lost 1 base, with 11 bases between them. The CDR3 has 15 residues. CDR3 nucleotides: TGCGCCAGCAGCTTGGCGGCTGGGGTTTCCTACGAGCAGTACTTC. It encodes CASSLAAGVSYEQYF.

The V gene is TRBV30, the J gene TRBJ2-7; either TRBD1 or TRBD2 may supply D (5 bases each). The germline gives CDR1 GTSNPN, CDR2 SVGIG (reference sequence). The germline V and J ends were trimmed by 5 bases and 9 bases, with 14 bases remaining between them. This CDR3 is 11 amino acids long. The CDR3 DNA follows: TGTGCCTGGTCCCAGGGACGCGGGCAGTACTTC. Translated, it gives CAWSQGRGQYF. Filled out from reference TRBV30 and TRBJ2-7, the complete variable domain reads SQTIHQWPATLVQPVGSPLSLECTVEGTSNPNLYWYRQAAGRGLQLLFYSVGIGQISSEVPQNLSASRPQDRQFILSSKKLLLSDSGFYLCAWSQGRGQYFGPGTRLTVT.

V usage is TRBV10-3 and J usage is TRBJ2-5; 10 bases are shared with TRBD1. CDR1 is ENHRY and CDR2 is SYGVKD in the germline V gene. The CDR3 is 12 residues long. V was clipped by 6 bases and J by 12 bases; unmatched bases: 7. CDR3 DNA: TGTGCCATCAGGGAGACAGGGGGCCAAGAGTACTTC. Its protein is CAIRETGGQEYF.

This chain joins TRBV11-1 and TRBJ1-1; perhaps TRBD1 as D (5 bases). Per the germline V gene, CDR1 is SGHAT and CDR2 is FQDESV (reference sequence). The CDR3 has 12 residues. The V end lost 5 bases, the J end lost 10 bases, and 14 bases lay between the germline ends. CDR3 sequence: CASSPQGAGAFF. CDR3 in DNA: TGTGCCAGCAGCCCCCAAGGGGCTGGAGCTTTCTTT.

CDR3 region: CASSLGINTEAFF. As DNA, the CDR3 is TGTGCCAGCAGCTTAGGAATAAACACTGAAGCTTTCTTT. The chain couples TRBV7-8 to TRBJ1-1, with D unclear. This CDR3 is built from 13 residues. The V and J ends lost 1 base and 2 bases respectively, with 5 bases between them. CDR1 SGHVS and CDR2 FQNEAQ come from the germline V gene.

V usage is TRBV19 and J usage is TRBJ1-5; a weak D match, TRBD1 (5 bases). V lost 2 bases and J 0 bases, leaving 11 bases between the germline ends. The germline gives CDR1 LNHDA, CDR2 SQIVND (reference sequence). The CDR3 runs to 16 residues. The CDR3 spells CASSIQGSRSNQPQHF. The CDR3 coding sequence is TGTGCCAGTAGTATACAGGGCTCCCGTAGCAATCAGCCCCAGCATTTT.